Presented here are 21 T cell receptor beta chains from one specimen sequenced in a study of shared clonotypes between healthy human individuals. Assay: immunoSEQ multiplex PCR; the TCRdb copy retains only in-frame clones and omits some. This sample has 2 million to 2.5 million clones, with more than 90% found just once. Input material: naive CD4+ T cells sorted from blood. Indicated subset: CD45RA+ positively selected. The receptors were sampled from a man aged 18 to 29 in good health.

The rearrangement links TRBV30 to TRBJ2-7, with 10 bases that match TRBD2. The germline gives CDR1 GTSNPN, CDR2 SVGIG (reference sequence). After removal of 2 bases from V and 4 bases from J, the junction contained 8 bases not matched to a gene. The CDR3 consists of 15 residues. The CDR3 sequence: CAWSKVAGGLYEQYF. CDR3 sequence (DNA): TGTGCCTGGAGTAAGGTAGCGGGAGGCCTATACGAGCAGTACTTC.

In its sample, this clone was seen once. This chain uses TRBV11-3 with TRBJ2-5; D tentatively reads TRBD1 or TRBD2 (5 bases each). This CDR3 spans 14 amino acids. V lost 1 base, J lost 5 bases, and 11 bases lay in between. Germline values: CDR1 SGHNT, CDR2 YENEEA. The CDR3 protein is CASSLVREWETQYF. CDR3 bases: TGTGCCAGCAGCTTAGTCAGGGAGTGGGAGACCCAGTACTTC.

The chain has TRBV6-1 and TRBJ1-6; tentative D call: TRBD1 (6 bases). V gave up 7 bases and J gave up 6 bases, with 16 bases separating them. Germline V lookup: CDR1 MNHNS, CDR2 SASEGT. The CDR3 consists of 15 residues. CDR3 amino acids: CASNAGAAGNSPLHF. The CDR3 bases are TGTGCCAGCAACGCAGGGGCCGCCGGTAATTCACCCCTCCACTTT.

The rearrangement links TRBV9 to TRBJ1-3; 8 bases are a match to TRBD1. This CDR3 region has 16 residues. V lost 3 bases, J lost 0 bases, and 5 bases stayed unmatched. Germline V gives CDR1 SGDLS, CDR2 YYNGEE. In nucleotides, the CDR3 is TGTGCCAGCAGCGGGACAGGGCAACACTCTGGAAACACCATATATTTT. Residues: CASSGTGQHSGNTIYF.

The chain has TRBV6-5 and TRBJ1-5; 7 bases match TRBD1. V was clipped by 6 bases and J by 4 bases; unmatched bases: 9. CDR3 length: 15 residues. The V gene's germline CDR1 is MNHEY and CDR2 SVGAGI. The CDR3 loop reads CASSPGGGPNQPQHF. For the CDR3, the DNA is TGTGCCAGCAGCCCAGGGGGGGGCCCTAATCAGCCCCAGCATTTT.

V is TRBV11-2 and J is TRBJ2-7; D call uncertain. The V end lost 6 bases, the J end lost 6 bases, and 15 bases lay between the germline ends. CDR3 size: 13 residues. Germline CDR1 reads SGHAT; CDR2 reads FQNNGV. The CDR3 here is CASRRPVGLEQYF. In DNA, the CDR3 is TGTGCCAGCAGGCGTCCAGTTGGGCTCGAGCAGTACTTC.

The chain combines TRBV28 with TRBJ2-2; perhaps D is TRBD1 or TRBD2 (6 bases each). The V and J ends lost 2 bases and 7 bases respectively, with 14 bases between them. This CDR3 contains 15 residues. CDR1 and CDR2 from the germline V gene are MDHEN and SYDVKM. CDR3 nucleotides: TGTGCCAGCAGTTTAGCTGGGGGGCTCGTCGGGGAGCTGTTTTTT. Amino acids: CASSLAGGLVGELFF.

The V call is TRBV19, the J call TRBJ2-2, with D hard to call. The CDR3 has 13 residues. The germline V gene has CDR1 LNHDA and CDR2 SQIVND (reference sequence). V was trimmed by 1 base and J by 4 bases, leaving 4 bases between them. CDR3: CASSIGATGELFF. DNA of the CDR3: TGTGCCAGTAGTATAGGTGCCACCGGGGAGCTGTTTTTT.

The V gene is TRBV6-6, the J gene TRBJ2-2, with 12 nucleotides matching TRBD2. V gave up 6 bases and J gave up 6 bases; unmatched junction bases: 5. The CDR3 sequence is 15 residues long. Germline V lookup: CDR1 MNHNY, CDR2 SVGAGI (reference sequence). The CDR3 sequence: CASRGLAGLAGELFF. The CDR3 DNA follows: TGTGCCAGCAGAGGACTAGCGGGGCTTGCCGGGGAGCTGTTTTTT.

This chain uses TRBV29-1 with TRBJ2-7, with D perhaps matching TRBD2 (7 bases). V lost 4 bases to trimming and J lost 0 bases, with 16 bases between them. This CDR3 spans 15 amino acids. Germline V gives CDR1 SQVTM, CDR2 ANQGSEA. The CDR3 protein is CSVAGGGTTSYEQYF. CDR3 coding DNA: TGCAGCGTTGCCGGCGGGGGCACAACCTCCTACGAGCAGTACTTC.

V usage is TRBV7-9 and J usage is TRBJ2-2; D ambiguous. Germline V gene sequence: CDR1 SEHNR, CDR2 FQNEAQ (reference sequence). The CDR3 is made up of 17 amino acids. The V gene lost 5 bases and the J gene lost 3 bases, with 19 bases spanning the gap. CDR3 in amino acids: CASSQFAPQRHTGELFF. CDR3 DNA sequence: TGTGCCAGCAGCCAGTTTGCCCCTCAGCGACACACCGGGGAGCTGTTTTTT.

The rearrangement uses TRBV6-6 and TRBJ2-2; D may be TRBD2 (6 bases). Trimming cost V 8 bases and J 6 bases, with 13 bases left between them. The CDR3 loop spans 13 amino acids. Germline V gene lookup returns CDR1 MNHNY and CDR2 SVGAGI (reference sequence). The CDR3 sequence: CASRDSVAGELFF. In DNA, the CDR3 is TGTGCCAGCCGGGACTCCGTAGCCGGGGAGCTGTTTTTT.

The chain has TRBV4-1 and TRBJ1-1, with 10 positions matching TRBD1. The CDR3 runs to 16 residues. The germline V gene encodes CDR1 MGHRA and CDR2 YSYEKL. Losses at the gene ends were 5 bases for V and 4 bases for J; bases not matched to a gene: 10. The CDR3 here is CASSVDRGRGVTEAFF. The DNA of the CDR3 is TGCGCCAGCAGCGTAGACAGGGGGCGCGGGGTCACTGAAGCTTTCTTT.

DNA of the CDR3: TGTGCCAGCAGCTGGGGACTGCCAGATACGCAGTATTTT. This gives the protein CASSWGLPDTQYF. The chain links TRBV5-6 to TRBJ2-3; a possible D gene is TRBD2 (6 bases). Germline V gene lookup returns CDR1 SGHDT and CDR2 YYEEEE. V was trimmed by 3 bases and J by 4 bases, leaving 9 bases between them. The CDR3 is 13 amino acids.

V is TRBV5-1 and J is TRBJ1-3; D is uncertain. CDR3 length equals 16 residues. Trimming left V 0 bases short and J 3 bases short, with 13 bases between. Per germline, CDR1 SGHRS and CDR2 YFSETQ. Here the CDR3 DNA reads TGCGCCAGCAGCTTGGCCGGGCCTCGGGATGGAAACACCATATATTTT. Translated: CASSLAGPRDGNTIYF.

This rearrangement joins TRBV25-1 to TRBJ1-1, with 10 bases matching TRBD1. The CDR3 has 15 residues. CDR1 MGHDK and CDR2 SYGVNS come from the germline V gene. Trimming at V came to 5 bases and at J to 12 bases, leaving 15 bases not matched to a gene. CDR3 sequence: CASSMAGQGIRVTFF. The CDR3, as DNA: TGTGCCAGCAGTATGGCGGGACAGGGGATCAGAGTGACTTTCTTT.

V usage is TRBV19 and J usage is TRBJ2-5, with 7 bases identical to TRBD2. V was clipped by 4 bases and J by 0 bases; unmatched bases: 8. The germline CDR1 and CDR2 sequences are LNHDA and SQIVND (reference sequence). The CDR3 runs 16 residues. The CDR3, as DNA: TGTGCCAGTAGTAAAATTACCGGGACTAACCAAGAGACCCAGTACTTC. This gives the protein CASSKITGTNQETQYF.

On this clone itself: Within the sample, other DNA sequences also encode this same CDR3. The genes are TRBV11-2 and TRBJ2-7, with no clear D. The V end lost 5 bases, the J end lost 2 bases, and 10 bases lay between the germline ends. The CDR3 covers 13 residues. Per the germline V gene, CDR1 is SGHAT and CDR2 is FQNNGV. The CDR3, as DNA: TGTGCCAGCAGCCTTGCACTTACCTACGAGCAGTACTTC. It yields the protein CASSLALTYEQYF.

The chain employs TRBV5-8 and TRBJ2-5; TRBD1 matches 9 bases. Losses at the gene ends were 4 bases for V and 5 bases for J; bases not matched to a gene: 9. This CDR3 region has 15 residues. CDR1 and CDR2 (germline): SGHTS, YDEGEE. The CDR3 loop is CASSRWDRVEETQYF. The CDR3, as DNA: TGTGCCAGCAGCCGGTGGGACAGGGTGGAGGAGACCCAGTACTTC.

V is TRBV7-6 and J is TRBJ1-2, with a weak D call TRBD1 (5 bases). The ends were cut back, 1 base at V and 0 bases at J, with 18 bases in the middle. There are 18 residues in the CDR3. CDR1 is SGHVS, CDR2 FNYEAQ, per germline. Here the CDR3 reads CASSLGPSVGRTNYGYTF. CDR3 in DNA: TGTGCCAGCAGCTTAGGCCCGTCGGTGGGACGGACTAACTATGGCTACACCTTC.

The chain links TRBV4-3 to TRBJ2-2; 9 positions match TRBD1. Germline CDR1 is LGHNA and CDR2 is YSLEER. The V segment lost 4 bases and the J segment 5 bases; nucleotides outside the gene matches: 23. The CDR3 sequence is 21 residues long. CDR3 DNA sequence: TGCGCCAGCAGCCCTGAAAGCCCCGGGACAGGGTACGCAGTAGGGACCGGGGAGCTGTTTTTT. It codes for CASSPESPGTGYAVGTGELFF.